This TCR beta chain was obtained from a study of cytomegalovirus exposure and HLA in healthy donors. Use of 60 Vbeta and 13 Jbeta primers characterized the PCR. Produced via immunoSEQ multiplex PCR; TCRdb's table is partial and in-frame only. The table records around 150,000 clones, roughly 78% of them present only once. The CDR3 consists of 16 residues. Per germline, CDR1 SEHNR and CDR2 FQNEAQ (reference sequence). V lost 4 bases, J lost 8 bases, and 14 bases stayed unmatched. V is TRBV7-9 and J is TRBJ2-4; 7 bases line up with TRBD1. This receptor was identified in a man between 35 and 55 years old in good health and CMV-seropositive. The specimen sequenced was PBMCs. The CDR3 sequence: CASSSLQGQMRYIQYF. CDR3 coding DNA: TGTGCCAGCAGCTCCCTACAGGGACAGATGAGGTACATTCAGTACTTC. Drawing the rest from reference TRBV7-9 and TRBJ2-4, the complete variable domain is DTGVSQNPRHKITKRGQNVTFRCDPISEHNRLYWYRQTLGQGPEFLTYFQNEAQLEKSRLLSDRFSAERPKGSFSTLEIQRTEQGDSAMYLCASSSLQGQMRYIQYFGAGTRLSVL.